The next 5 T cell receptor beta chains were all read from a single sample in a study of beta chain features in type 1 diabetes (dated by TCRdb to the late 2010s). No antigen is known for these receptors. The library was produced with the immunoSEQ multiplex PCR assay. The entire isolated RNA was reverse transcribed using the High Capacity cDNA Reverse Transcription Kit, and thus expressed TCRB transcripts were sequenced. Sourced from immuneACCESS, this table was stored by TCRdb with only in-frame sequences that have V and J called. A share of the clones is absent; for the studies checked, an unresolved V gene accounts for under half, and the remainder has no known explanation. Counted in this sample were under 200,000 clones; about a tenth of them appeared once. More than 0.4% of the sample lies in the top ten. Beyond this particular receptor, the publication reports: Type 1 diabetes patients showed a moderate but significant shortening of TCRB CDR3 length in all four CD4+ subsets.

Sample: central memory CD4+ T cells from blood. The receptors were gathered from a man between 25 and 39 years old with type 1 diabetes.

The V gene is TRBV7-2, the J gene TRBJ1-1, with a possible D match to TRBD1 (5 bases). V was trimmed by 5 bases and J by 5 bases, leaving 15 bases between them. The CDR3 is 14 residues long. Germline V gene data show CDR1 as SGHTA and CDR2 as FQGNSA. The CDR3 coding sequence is TGTGCCAGCAGCGGATGGCAGGGTAGAACTGAAGCTTTCTTT. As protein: CASSGWQGRTEAFF.

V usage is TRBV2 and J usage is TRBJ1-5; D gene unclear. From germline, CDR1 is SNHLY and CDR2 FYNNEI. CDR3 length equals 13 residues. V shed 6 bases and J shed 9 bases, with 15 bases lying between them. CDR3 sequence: CASRQTVPGPQHF. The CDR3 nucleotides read TGTGCCAGCAGACAAACAGTCCCCGGGCCCCAGCATTTT.

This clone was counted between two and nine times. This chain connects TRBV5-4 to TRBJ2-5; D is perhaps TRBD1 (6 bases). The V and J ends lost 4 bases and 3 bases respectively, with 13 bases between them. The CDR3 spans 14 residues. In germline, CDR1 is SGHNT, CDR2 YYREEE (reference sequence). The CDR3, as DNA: TGTGCCAGCAGCCTCCAGGGGACGGAAGAGACCCAGTACTTC. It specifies CASSLQGTEETQYF.

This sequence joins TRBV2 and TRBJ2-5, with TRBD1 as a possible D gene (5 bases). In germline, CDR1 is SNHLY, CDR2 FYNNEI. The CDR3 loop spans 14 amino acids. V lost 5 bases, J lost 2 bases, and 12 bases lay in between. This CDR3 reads CASSWGRVQETQYF. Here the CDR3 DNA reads TGTGCCAGCAGTTGGGGCAGGGTACAAGAGACCCAGTACTTC.

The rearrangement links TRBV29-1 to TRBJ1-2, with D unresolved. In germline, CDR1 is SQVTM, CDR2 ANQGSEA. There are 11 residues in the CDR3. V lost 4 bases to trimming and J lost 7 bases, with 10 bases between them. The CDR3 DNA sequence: TGCAGCGTTGCCCTAGAGGGTGGCTACACCTTC. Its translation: CSVALEGGYTF.